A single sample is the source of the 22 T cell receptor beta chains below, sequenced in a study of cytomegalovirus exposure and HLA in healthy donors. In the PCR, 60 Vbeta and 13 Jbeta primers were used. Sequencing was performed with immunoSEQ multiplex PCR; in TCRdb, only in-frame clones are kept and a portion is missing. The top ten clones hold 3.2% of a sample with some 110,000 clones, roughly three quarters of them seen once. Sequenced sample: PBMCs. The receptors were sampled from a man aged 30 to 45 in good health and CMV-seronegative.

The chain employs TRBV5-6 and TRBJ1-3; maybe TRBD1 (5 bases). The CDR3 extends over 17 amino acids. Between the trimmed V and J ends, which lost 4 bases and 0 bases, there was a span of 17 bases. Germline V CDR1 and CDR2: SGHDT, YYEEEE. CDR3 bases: TGTGCCAGCAGCGGGGGGGTGAGACTGAGCTCTGGAAACACCATATATTTT. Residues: CASSGGVRLSSGNTIYF.

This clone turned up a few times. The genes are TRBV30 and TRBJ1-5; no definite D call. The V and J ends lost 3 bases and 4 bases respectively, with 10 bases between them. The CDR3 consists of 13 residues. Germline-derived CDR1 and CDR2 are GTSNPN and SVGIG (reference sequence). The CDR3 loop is CAWRSLGNQPQHF. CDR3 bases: TGTGCCTGGAGATCACTAGGGAATCAGCCCCAGCATTTT.

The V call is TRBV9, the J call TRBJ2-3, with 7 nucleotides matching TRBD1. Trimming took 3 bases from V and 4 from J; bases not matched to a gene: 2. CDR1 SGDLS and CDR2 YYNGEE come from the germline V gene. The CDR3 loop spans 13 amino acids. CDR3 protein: CASSGDSSDTQYF. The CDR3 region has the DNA TGTGCCAGCAGCGGGGACAGTTCAGATACGCAGTATTTT.

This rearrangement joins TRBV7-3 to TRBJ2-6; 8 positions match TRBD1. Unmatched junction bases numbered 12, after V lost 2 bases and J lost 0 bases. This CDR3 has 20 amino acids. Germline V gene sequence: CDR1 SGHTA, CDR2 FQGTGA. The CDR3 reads CASSLRGPQGASSGANVLTF. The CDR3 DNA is TGTGCCAGCAGCTTACGGGGGCCCCAGGGGGCGAGCTCTGGGGCCAACGTCCTGACTTTC.

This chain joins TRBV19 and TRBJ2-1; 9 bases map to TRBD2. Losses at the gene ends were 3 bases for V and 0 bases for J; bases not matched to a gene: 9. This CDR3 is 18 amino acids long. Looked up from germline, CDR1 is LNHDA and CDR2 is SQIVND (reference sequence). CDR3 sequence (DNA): TGTGCCAGTAGTATCTCTCTAGCGGGACCGAGCTCCTACAATGAGCAGTTCTTC. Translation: CASSISLAGPSSYNEQFF. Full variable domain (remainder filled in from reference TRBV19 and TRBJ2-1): DGGITQSPKYLFRKEGQNVTLSCEQNLNHDAMYWYRQDPGQGLRLIYYSQIVNDFQKGDIAEGYSVSREKKESFPLTVTSAQKNPTAFYLCASSISLAGPSSYNEQFFGPGTRLTVL.

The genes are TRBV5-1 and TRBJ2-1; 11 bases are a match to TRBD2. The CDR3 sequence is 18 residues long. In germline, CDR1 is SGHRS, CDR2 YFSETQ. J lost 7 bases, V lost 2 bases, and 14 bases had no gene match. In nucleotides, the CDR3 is TGCGCCAGCAGCTTTCTGCCCCAAACTAGCGGGAGTGGAAATGAGCAGTTCTTC. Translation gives CASSFLPQTSGSGNEQFF.

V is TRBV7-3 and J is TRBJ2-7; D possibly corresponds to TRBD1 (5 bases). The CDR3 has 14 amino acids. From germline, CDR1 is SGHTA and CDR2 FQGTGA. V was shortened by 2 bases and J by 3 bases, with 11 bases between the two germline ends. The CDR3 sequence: CASSLGASGYEQYF. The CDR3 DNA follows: TGTGCCAGCAGCTTAGGGGCCTCCGGCTACGAGCAGTACTTC.

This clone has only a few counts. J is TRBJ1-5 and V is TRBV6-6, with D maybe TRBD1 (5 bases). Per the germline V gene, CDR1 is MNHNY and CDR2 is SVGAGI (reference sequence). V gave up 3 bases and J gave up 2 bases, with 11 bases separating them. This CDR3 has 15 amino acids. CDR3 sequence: CASSYSQGGNQPQHF. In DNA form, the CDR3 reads TGTGCCAGCAGTTATAGCCAGGGCGGCAATCAGCCCCAGCATTTT.

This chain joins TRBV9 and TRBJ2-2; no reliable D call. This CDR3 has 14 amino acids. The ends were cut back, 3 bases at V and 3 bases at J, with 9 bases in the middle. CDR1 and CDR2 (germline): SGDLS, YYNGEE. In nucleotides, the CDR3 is TGTGCCAGCAGCGCAGAGGTCTACACCGGGGAGCTGTTTTTT. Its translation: CASSAEVYTGELFF.

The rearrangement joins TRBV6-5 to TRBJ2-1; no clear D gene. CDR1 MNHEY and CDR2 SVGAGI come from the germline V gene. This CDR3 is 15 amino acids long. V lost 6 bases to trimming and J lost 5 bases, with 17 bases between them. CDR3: CASSLKFRGDNEQFF. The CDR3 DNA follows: TGTGCCAGCAGCTTGAAATTTAGAGGAGACAATGAGCAGTTCTTC.

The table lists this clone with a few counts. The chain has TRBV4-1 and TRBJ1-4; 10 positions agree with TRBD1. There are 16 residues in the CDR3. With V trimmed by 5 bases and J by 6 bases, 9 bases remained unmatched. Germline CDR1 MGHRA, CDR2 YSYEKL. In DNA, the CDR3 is TGCGCCAGCAGCGCTGGAACCGGGACAGGGGATGAAAAACTGTTTTTT. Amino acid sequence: CASSAGTGTGDEKLFF.

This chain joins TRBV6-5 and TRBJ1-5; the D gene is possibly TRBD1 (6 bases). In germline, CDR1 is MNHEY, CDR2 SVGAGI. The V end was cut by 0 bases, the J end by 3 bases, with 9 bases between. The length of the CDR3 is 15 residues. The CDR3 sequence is CASSYSGQLNQPQHF. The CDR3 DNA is TGTGCCAGCAGTTACTCCGGACAGCTCAATCAGCCCCAGCATTTT.

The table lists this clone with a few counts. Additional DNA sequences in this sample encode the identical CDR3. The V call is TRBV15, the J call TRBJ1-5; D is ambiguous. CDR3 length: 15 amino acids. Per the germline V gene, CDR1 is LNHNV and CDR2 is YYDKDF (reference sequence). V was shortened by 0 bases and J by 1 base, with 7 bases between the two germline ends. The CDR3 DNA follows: TGTGCCACCAGCAGAGATCGGGGAAGCAATCAGCCCCAGCATTTT. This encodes CATSRDRGSNQPQHF.

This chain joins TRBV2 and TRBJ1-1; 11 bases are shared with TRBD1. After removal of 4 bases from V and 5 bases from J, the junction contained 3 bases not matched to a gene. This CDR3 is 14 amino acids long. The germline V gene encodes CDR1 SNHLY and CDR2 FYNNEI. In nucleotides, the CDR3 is TGTGCCAGCAGTGGGGACAGGGGGTTTACTGAAGCTTTCTTT. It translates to CASSGDRGFTEAFF.

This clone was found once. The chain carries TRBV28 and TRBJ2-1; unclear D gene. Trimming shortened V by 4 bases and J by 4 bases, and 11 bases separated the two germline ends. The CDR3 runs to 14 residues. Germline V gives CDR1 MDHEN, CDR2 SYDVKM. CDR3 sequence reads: CASSSPSSYNEQFF. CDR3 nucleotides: TGTGCCAGCAGTTCTCCTTCGAGTTACAATGAGCAGTTCTTC.

This chain's CDR3 is CAWSRASSTDTQYF. The DNA of the CDR3 is TGTGCCTGGAGTAGAGCTTCTAGCACAGATACGCAGTATTTT. The rearrangement joins TRBV30 to TRBJ2-3, with D hard to call. Germline loops: CDR1 GTSNPN, CDR2 SVGIG (reference sequence). CDR3 length: 14 residues. V lost 2 bases and J lost 0, with 9 bases in between. The entire variable domain, with the rest obtained from reference TRBV30 and TRBJ2-3, is as follows: SQTIHQWPATLVQPVGSPLSLECTVEGTSNPNLYWYRQAAGRGLQLLFYSVGIGQISSEVPQNLSASRPQDRQFILSSKKLLLSDSGFYLCAWSRASSTDTQYFGPGTRLTVL.

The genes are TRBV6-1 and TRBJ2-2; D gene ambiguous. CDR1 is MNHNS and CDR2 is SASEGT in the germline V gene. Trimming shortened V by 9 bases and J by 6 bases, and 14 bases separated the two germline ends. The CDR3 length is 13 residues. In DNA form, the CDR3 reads TGTGCCAGTTCGCGGAGTCGGGCCGGGGAGCTGTTTTTT. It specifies CASSRSRAGELFF.

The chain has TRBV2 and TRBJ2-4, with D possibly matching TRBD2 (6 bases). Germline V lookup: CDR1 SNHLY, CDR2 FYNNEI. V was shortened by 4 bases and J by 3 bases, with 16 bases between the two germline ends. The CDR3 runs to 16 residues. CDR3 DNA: TGTGCCAGCAGTGCGGAATGGCGGGGTTACAAAAACATTCAGTACTTC. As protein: CASSAEWRGYKNIQYF.

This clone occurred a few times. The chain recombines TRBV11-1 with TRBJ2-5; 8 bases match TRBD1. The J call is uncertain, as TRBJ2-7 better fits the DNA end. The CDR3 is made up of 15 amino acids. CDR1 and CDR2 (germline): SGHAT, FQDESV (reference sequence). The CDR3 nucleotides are TGTGCCAGCAGCTTAGCCGACAGGGGAGCCTACGAGCAGTACTTC. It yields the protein CASSLADRGAYEQYF.

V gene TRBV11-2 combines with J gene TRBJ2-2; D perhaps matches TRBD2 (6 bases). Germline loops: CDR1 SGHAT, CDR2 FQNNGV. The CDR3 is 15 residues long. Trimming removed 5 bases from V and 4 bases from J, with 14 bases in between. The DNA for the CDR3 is TGTGCCAGCAGCGTGACTAGGGTTGGCACCGGGGAGCTGTTTTTT. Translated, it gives CASSVTRVGTGELFF.

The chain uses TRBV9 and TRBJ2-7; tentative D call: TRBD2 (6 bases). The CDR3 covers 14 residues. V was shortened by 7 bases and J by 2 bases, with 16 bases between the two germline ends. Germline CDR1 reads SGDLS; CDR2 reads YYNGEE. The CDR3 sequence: CASAPRGGAYEQYF. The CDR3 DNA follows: TGTGCCAGCGCGCCCCGTGGCGGGGCCTACGAGCAGTACTTC.

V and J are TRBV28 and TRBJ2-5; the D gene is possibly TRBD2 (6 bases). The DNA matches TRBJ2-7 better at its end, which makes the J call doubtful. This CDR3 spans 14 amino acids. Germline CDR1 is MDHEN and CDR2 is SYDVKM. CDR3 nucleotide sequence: TGTGCCAGCATCGGGGGTGGGCCCCCCTACGAGCAGTACTTC. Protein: CASIGGGPPYEQYF.